The rows below give T cell receptor beta chains drawn from one sample of a study of shared clonotypes between healthy human individuals. Profiling relied on immunoSEQ multiplex PCR, and the TCRdb table lists in-frame clones only, not all of them. Of roughly 2.5 million clones listed, about 92% are singletons. Input material: naive CD4+ T cells sorted from blood. These receptors were taken from a man between 18 and 29 years old in good health. CDR3s leave out the opening cysteine and the closing phenylalanine or tryptophan.

V gene: TRBV2
CDR3 protein: ASSTTGTPGLYGYT

V gene: TRBV7-9
CDR3 protein: ASSPLDTGELF

V gene: TRBV6-5
CDR3 protein: ASSYRQAYEQY

V gene: TRBV19
CDR3 protein: ASSTMRDRDLRAF

V gene: TRBV5-1
CDR3 protein: ASRRTSDAYEQY

V gene: TRBV30
CDR3 protein: AWSAQQAAPDGYT

V gene: TRBV5-1
CDR3 protein: ASSPSGYEQY

V gene: TRBV6-5
CDR3 protein: ASSDRAFNTGELF

V gene: TRBV29-1
CDR3 protein: SVAWSQETQY

V gene: TRBV21-1
CDR3 protein: ASSKWDRGDEQY

V gene: TRBV4-3
CDR3 protein: ASSQAGTVMNTEAF